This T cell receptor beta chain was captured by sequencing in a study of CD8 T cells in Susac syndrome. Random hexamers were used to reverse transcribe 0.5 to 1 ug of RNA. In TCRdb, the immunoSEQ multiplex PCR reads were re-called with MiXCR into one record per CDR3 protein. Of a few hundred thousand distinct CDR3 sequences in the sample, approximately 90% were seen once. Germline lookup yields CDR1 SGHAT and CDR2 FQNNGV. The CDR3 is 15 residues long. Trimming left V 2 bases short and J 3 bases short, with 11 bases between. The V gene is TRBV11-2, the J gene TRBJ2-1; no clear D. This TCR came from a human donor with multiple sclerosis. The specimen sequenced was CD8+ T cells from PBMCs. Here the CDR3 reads CASSLSQSLYNEQFF. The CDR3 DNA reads TGTGCCAGCAGCTTATCACAGTCCCTCTACAATGAGCAGTTCTTC.